This T cell receptor (beta chain) emerged from a study of shared clonotypes between healthy human individuals. Study information: Each donor contributed plates that comprised three CD4 naive, three CD4 memory, two CD8 naive and one CD8 memory. Overall study results and limits: Generation of non-shared clonotypes was less probable than generation of clonotypes shared by all four donors.

V gave up 8 bases and J gave up 0 bases; unmatched junction bases: 15. Germline CDR1 is SEHNR and CDR2 is FQNEAQ (reference sequence). The CDR3 covers 18 residues. Investigators divided CD4+ cells into CD45RA+ naive and CD45RA-negative memory subsets. Comment on this clone: Its antigen remains unknown.

Method: immunoSEQ multiplex PCR; TCRdb's copy keeps in-frame clones and lacks some. The sample carries 850,000 to 1,100,000 clones, around 77% recorded once. Sequenced: memory CD4+ T cells from PBMCs. The subset denotes: CD45RA-negative fraction. The sequence derives from a man aged 18 to 30 in good health. Some clones in this sample may be carry-over from other donors' samples. The V and J genes are TRBV7-9 and TRBJ1-3; 8 bases agree with TRBD1. The CDR3 sequence: CASQPPPGGSFSGNTIYF. In DNA, the CDR3 is TGTGCCAGCCAGCCGCCCCCAGGGGGCTCCTTCTCTGGAAACACCATATATTTT. The full variable domain, in which reference TRBV7-9 and TRBJ1-3 provide the parts outside the CDR3, is DTGVSQNPRHKITKRGQNVTFRCDPISEHNRLYWYRQTLGQGPEFLTYFQNEAQLEKSRLLSDRFSAERPKGSFSTLEIQRTEQGDSAMYLCASQPPPGGSFSGNTIYFGEGSWLTVV.